This TCR beta chain originates from a study of identical twins. The table lists this clonotype with many counts. Template switching, a step in the protocol, added a universal primer site, and cDNA carried unique molecular identifiers. MiXCR, run by TCRdb on the 5' RACE reads, gives a single entry per CDR3 protein. The table includes approximately 250,000 distinct CDR3 sequences, 5.5% to 7.5% detected once. The donors were all healthy and Caucasian. The CDR3 is 13 amino acids. V gave up 2 bases and J gave up 3 bases, with 6 bases separating them. Germline V gene sequence: CDR1 SGHNT, CDR2 YENEEA. The same data also contributed to another study, on T cells expressing NK-cell markers.

The TCR was taken from a woman between 18 and 29 years old in good health. The genes are TRBV11-3 and TRBJ2-3; D is uncertain. Sequencing input: CD8+ T cells sorted from blood. CDR3 DNA sequence: TGTGCCAGCAGCTTACACGGGACAGATACGCAGTATTTT. Amino acid sequence: CASSLHGTDTQYF.